The clone carrying this TCR beta chain occurred many times. As yet, its antigen is unknown. This record belongs to a study of CD8 T cells in ankylosing spondylitis. General study findings and limits: Significant enrichment of disease-linked clones was reported in matched ankylosing spondylitis synovial fluid.

TCRdb used MiXCR to reprocess the 5' RACE reads, holding one entry per CDR3 protein. The data show 130,000 or so distinct CDR3 sequences, with over 6% seen just once and more than 10% held by the top ten. Specimen: blood, either unsorted or a sorted T cell fraction (not recorded which). This clonotype originated in a male donor with ankylosing spondylitis or in good health (not recorded which).

CDR3 sequence (DNA): TGCAGTGCTAGAGGGGGGGGCCTCTACGAGCAGTACTTC. This codes for CSARGGGLYEQYF. V usage is TRBV20-1 and J usage is TRBJ2-7; D may be TRBD2 (7 bases). Germline-derived CDR1 and CDR2 are DFQATT and SNEGSKA (reference sequence). Deletions cut 1 base from V and 3 bases from J, with 10 bases between. This CDR3 is 13 amino acids long.